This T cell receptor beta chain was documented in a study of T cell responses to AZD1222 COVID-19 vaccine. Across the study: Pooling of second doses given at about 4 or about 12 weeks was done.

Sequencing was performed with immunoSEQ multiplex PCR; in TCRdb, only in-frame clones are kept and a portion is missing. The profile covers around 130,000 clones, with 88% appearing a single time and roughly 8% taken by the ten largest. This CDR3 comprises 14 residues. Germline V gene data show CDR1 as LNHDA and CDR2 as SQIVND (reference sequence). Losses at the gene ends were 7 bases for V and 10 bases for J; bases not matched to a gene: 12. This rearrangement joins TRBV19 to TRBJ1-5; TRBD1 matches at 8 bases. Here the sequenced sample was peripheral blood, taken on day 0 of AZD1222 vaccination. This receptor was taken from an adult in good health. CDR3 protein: CASTRTGQFRPQHF. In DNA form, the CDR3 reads TGTGCCAGTACCCGGACAGGGCAATTTCGCCCCCAGCATTTT. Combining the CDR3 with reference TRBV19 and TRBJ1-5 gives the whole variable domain DGGITQSPKYLFRKEGQNVTLSCEQNLNHDAMYWYRQDPGQGLRLIYYSQIVNDFQKGDIAEGYSVSREKKESFPLTVTSAQKNPTAFYLCASTRTGQFRPQHFGDGTRLSIL.